This T cell receptor (beta chain) stems from a study of tumor and adjacent non-tumor tissue in lung cancer. Study in general: Patients were aged roughly 31 to 76, about ten men and about five women, stage I to III.

Study results and limitations: Normal lung showed higher cumulative top 100 clone frequency than tumor. Tumor TCR diversity, when higher, was linked to shorter survival. Compared with tumor, normal lung showed significantly lower TCR diversity.

About this clonotype: Its antigen is as yet unknown. With a much larger clone just one base away, this may be a read error.

This CDR3 contains 15 residues. With V trimmed by 4 bases and J by 10 bases, 9 bases remained unmatched. TCRbeta libraries were built with three rounds of nested PCR, modified from ARM-PCR. Each CDR3 protein gets one entry after TCRdb re-called the multiplex PCR reads with MiXCR. The sample includes almost 75,000 distinct CDR3 sequences, roughly 70% seen only once; the top ten take 28%. The template was RNA from unsorted bulk tissue. More than 3 cm separated this lung sample from the edge of the tumor. Sequenced: distant non-tumor lung tissue. The TCR sequence derives from a woman between 50 and 59 years old with non-small cell lung cancer. The rearrangement uses TRBV12-3 or TRBV12-4 and TRBJ1-4; 10 bases align to TRBD1. The CDR3 bases are TGTGCCAGCAGTTCAGGACAGGGGGTGAGGGGAAAACTGTTTTTT. Its translation: CASSSGQGVRGKLFF.